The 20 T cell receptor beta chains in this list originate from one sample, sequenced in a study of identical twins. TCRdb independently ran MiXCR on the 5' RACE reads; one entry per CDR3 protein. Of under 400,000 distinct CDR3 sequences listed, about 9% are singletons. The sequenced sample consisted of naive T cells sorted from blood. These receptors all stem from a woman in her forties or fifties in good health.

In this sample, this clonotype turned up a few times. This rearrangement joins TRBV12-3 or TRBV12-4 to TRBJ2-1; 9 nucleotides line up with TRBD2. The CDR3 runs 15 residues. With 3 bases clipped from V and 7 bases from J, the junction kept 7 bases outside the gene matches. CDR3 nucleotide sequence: TGTGCCAGCAGTTTGGCTAGCGGGAAGTTTAATGAGCAGTTCTTC. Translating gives CASSLASGKFNEQFF.

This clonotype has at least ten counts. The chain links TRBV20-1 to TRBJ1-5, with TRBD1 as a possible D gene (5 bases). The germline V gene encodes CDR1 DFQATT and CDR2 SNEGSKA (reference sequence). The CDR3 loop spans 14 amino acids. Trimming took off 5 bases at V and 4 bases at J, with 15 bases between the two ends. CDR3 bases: TGCAGTGCTGGCCGGCGGGGGATTAATCAGCCCCAGCATTTT. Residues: CSAGRRGINQPQHF.

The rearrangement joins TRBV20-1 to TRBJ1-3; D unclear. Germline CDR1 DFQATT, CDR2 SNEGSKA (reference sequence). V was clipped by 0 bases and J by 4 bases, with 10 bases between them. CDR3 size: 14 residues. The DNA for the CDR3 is TGCAGTGCTAGAGATCAACGGTTCGGAAACACCATATATTTT. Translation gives CSARDQRFGNTIYF.

The CDR3 spells CASSLDLTRDNEQFF. The DNA for the CDR3 is TGTGCCAGCAGCTTGGACTTAACTAGGGACAATGAGCAGTTCTTC. The rearrangement uses TRBV5-6 and TRBJ2-1, with D perhaps TRBD2 (5 bases). This CDR3 spans 15 amino acids. Trimming cost V 0 bases and J 5 bases, with 12 bases left between them. Germline V gene lookup returns CDR1 SGHDT and CDR2 YYEEEE.

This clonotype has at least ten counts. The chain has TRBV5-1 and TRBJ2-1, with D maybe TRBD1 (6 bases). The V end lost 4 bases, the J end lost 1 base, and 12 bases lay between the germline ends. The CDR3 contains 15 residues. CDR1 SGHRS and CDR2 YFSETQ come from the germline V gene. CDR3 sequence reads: CASSIARGSYNEQFF. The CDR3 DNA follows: TGCGCCAGCAGCATCGCTAGGGGGTCCTACAATGAGCAGTTCTTC. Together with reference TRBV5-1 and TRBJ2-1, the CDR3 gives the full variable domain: KAGVTQTPRYLIKTRGQQVTLSCSPISGHRSVSWYQQTPGQGLQFLFEYFSETQRNKGNFPGRFSGRQFSNSRSEMNVSTLELGDSALYLCASSIARGSYNEQFFGPGTRLTVL.

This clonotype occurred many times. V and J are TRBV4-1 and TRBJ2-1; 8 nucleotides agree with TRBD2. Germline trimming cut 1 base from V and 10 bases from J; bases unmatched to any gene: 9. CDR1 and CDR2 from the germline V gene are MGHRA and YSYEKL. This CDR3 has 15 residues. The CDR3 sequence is CASSQGPRAGEEQFF. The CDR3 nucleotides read TGCGCCAGCAGCCAAGGCCCAAGAGCGGGAGAAGAGCAGTTCTTC.

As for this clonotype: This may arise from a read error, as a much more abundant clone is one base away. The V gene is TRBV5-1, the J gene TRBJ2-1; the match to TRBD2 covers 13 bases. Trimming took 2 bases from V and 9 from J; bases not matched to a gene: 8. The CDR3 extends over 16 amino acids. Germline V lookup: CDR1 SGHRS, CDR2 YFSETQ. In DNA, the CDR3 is TGCGCCAGCAGCTTCGAAGGACTAGCGGGAGCGAGTGAGCAGTTCTTC. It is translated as CASSFEGLAGASEQFF.

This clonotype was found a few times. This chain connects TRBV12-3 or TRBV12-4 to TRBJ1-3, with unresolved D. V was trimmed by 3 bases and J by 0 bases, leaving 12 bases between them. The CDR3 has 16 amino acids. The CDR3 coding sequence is TGTGCCAGCAGTTTTTACGTAGACATCTCTGGAAACACCATATATTTT. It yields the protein CASSFYVDISGNTIYF.

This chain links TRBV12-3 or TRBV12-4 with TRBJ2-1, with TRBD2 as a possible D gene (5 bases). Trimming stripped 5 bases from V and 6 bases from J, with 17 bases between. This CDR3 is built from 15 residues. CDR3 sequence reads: CASSPSSGKFNEQFF. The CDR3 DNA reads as TGTGCCAGCAGTCCATCCTCCGGGAAGTTCAATGAGCAGTTCTTC.

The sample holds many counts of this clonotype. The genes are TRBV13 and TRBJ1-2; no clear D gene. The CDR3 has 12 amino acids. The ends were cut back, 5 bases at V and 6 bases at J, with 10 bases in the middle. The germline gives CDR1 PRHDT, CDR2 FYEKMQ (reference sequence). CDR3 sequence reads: CASSETVNGYTF. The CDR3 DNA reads TGTGCCAGCAGCGAGACGGTAAATGGCTACACCTTC.

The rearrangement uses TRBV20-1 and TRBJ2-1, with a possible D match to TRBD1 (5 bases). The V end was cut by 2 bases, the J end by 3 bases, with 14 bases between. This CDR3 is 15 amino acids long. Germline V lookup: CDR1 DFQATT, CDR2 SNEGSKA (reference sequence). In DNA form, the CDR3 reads TGCAGTGCTAGACGACAGTTAGTCATCTACAATGAGCAGTTCTTC. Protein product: CSARRQLVIYNEQFF.

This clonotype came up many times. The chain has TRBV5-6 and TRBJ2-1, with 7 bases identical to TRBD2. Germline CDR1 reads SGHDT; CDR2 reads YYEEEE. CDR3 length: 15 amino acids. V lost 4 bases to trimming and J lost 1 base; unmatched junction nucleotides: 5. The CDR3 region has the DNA TGTGCCAGCAGCACTGAGGGAGGGTCCTACAATGAGCAGTTCTTC. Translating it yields CASSTEGGSYNEQFF.

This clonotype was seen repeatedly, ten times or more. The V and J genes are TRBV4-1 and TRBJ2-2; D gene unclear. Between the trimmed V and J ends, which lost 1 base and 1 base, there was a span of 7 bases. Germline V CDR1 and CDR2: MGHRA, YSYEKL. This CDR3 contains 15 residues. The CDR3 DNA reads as TGCGCCAGCAGCCAAGTTCGCGGGAACACCGGGGAGCTGTTTTTT. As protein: CASSQVRGNTGELFF.

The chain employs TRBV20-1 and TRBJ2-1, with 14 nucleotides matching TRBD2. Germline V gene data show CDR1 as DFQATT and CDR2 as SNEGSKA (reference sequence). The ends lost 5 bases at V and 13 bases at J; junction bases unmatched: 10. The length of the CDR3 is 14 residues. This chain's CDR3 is CSAPGLAGVGDQFF. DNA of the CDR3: TGCAGTGCTCCGGGACTAGCGGGAGTGGGTGATCAGTTCTTC.

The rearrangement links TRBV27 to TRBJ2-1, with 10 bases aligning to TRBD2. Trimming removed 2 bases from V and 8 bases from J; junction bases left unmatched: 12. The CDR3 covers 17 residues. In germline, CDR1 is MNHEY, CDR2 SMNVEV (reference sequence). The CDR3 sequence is CASSLTSGRAVIYEQFF. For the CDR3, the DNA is TGTGCCAGCAGTTTAACCAGCGGGAGGGCCGTAATATATGAGCAGTTCTTC.

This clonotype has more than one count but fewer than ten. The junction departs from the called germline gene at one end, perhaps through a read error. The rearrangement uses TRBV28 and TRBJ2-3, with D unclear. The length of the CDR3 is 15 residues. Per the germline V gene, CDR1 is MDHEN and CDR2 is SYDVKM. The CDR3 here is CASSLGVGGTDTQYF. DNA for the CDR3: TGTGCCAGCAGTTTAGGTGTAGGCGGCACGGATACGCAGTATTTT.

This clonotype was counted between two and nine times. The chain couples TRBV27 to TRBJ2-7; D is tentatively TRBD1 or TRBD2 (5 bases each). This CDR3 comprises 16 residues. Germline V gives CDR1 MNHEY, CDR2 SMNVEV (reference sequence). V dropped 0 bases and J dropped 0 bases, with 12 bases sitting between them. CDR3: CASSLSWDGTSYEQYF. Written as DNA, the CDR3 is TGTGCCAGCAGTTTATCGTGGGACGGTACCTCCTACGAGCAGTACTTC.

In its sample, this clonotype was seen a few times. The chain's CDR3 is CASSQDFSYNEQFF. In DNA, the CDR3 is TGTGCCAGCAGCCAAGATTTTTCGTACAATGAGCAGTTCTTC. This chain joins TRBV3-1 and TRBJ2-1; D not resolved. The V end lost 0 bases, the J end lost 4 bases, and 7 bases lay between the germline ends. Germline V CDR1 and CDR2: LGHDT, YNNKEL (reference sequence). The CDR3 is 14 amino acids.

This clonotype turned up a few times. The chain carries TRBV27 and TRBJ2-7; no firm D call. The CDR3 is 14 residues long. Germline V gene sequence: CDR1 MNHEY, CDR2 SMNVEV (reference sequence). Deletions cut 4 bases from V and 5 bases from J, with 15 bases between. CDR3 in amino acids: CASSSISPSDEQYF. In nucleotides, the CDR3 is TGTGCCAGCAGTTCCATATCCCCCTCGGACGAGCAGTACTTC.

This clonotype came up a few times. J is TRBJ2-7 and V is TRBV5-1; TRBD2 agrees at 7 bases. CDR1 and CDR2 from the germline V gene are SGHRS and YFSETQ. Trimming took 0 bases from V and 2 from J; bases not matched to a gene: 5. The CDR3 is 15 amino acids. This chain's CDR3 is CASSLELADTYEQYF. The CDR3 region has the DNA TGCGCCAGCAGCTTGGAGCTAGCGGATACCTACGAGCAGTACTTC. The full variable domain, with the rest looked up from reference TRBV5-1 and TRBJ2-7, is KAGVTQTPRYLIKTRGQQVTLSCSPISGHRSVSWYQQTPGQGLQFLFEYFSETQRNKGNFPGRFSGRQFSNSRSEMNVSTLELGDSALYLCASSLELADTYEQYFGPGTRLTVT.